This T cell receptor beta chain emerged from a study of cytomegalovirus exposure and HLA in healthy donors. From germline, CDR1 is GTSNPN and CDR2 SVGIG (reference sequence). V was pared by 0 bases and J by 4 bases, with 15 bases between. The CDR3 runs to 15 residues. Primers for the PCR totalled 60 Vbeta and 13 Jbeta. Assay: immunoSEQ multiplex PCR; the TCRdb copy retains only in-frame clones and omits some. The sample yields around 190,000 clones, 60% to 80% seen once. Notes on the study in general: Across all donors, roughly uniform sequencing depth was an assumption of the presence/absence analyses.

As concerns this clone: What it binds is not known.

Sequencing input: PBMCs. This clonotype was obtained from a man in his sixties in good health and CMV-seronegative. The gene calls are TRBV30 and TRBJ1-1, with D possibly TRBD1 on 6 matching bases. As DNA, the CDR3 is TGTGCCTGGAGTGTAACCCAGGGCAGGGGCACTGAAGCTTTCTTT. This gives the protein CAWSVTQGRGTEAFF. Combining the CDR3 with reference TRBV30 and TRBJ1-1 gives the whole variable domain SQTIHQWPATLVQPVGSPLSLECTVEGTSNPNLYWYRQAAGRGLQLLFYSVGIGQISSEVPQNLSASRPQDRQFILSSKKLLLSDSGFYLCAWSVTQGRGTEAFFGQGTRLTVV.